This TCR beta chain was retrieved from a study of blood T cell repertoires in COVID-19. In the source study's methods: Reference gene primers were amplified, and this amplification served to estimate nucleated cell counts. The repertoire was sequenced with immunoSEQ multiplex PCR; TCRdb's copy has only in-frame clones and lacks some. Clonal size and the V and J genes are those of that table, whereas D and trimming came from the DNA. The sample holds approximately 260,000 clones, 90% seen once. CDR1 and CDR2 (germline): MRHNA, SNTAGT. This CDR3 has 15 amino acids. The V and J ends lost 4 bases and 2 bases, in that order; junction bases with no gene match: 4. In its sample, this clone was seen once.

J is TRBJ1-2 and V is TRBV6-4; 10 bases map to TRBD1. The receptor comes from a woman aged 40 to 50 with acute or convalescent COVID-19. Material for sequencing was peripheral blood. The CDR3 loop reads CASSGWDRGNYGYTF. The CDR3 nucleotides read TGTGCCAGCAGTGGTTGGGACAGGGGAAACTATGGCTACACCTTC.